This is a list of T cell receptor beta chains from one sample in a study of blood T cell repertoires in COVID-19. The table came from immunoSEQ multiplex PCR; TCRdb's copy has only in-frame clones and leaves some out. The table shows 120,000 to 150,000 clones, with about three quarters occurring only once. The sequencing sample was made of peripheral blood. These receptors came from an elderly man with acute or convalescent COVID-19. Each CDR3 is given with its conserved first and last residue. The D gene is left open where the match is weak.

v_call	d_call	j_call	cdr3_nt	cdr3_aa
TRBV6-2/TRBV6-3	TRBD2	TRBJ2-3	TGTGCCAGCAGTCCCAGCGGGGGGCGCGGTACGCAGTATTTT	CASSPSGGRGTQYF
TRBV28	.	TRBJ1-4	TGTGCCAGCACCCCCGGGACACTGAGGGGCGAAAAACTGTTTTTT	CASTPGTLRGEKLFF
TRBV5-6	TRBD1	TRBJ1-2	TGTGCCAGCAGCCTAGGGACAGTCTATGGCTACACCTTC	CASSLGTVYGYTF
TRBV12-3/TRBV12-4	.	TRBJ1-1	TGTGCCAGCAGTTTGGACAGCTTGAAAGCTTTCTTT	CASSLDSLKAFF
TRBV28	TRBD1	TRBJ1-1	TGTGCCAGCAGTTTACCGCGACAGGGGAGAAACACTGAAGCTTTCTTT	CASSLPRQGRNTEAFF
TRBV13	TRBD1	TRBJ2-1	TGTGCCAGCAGCCACAGGACAGGGAAGTTCTACAATGAGCAGTTCTTC	CASSHRTGKFYNEQFF
TRBV4-2	.	TRBJ2-3	TGTGCCAGCAGCCGGAAGAGCGGGAGCACAGATACGCAGTATTTT	CASSRKSGSTDTQYF
TRBV18	.	TRBJ2-7	TGTGCCAGCTCACCGGCAGGCACGTACGAGCAGTACTTC	CASSPAGTYEQYF
TRBV7-2	.	TRBJ1-2	TGTGCCAGCAAGGGGCCCCGAAACTATGGCTACACCTTC	CASKGPRNYGYTF
TRBV4-1	TRBD1	TRBJ1-2	TGCGCCAGCAGCCAACGCCCAGGGGGCGAAACTAACTATGGCTACACCTTC	CASSQRPGGETNYGYTF
TRBV28	TRBD1	TRBJ1-4	TGTGCCAGCAGTTTGCGAGGGGGCGTCTATCCTGAAAAACTGTTTTTT	CASSLRGGVYPEKLFF